The 23 T cell receptor beta chains below all came from one sample that was sequenced in a study of STAT3 mutations in large granular lymphocyte leukemia. Profiling relied on immunoSEQ multiplex PCR, and the TCRdb table lists in-frame clones only, not all of them. The sample lists about 7,700 clones, about four fifths occurring once. Study-level results: Every T-cell large granular lymphocyte leukemia patient had at least one immunodominant TCR beta clonotype.

Their cognate antigens are unknown. Sequenced input: peripheral blood mononuclear cells. These receptor sequences come from a woman in her 40s with T-cell large granular lymphocyte leukemia. Some clones in this sample may be carry-over from other donors' samples.

This clone showed up just once. The rearrangement uses TRBV18 and TRBJ2-1; the D gene is possibly TRBD2 (6 bases). V lost 3 bases to trimming and J lost 7 bases, with 7 bases between them. The CDR3 is 12 amino acids. CDR1 and CDR2 from the germline V gene are KGHSH and LQKENI. DNA of the CDR3: TGTGCCAGCTCACCCCTAGCGAATGAGCAGTTCTTC. This gives the protein CASSPLANEQFF.

The chain couples TRBV6-5 to TRBJ2-7; 10 positions agree with TRBD1. CDR3 size: 15 residues. J was trimmed by 4 bases and V by 4 bases; bases with no gene match: 7. The germline CDR1 and CDR2 sequences are MNHEY and SVGAGI. The DNA for the CDR3 is TGTGCCAGCAGTTCGCCGGGGACAGGGGTGTACGAGCAGTACTTC. Encoded protein: CASSSPGTGVYEQYF.

The chain has TRBV15 and TRBJ2-7; 9 nucleotides align to TRBD1. The CDR3 is made up of 18 amino acids. Germline CDR1 and CDR2: LNHNV and YYDKDF (reference sequence). The V segment lost 0 bases and the J segment 5 bases; nucleotides outside the gene matches: 14. The CDR3 nucleotides read TGTGCCACCAGCAGAGATAGTAATACAGGGACAGGGTCCCACGAGCAGTACTTC. It codes for CATSRDSNTGTGSHEQYF.

The V call is TRBV29-1, the J call TRBJ2-3, with 7 bases lining up with TRBD1. Trimming at V came to 4 bases and at J to 1 base, leaving 5 bases not matched to a gene. This CDR3 comprises 14 residues. Germline CDR1 is SQVTM and CDR2 is ANQGSEA. The CDR3 here is CSVAQGTRTDTQYF. The DNA for the CDR3 is TGCAGCGTTGCACAGGGGACGCGCACAGATACGCAGTATTTT.

The V gene is TRBV30, the J gene TRBJ2-5, with D perhaps being TRBD1 or TRBD2 (5 bases each). From germline, CDR1 is GTSNPN and CDR2 SVGIG (reference sequence). V lost 4 bases, J lost 3 bases, and 15 bases lay in between. This CDR3 has 14 amino acids. The CDR3 loop is CAWTLTGTKETQYF. CDR3 in DNA: TGTGCCTGGACCCTGACCGGGACGAAAGAGACCCAGTACTTC.

This rearrangement joins TRBV30 to TRBJ1-1; 12 bases are shared with TRBD1. The CDR3 extends over 15 amino acids. The V and J ends lost 4 bases and 1 base, in that order; junction bases with no gene match: 4. Germline-derived CDR1 and CDR2 are GTSNPN and SVGIG (reference sequence). The CDR3 DNA reads as TGTGCCTGGAACCAGGGACAGGGGGCGAACACTGAAGCTTTCTTT. Translating it yields CAWNQGQGANTEAFF. Full variable domain (missing parts from reference TRBV30 and TRBJ1-1): SQTIHQWPATLVQPVGSPLSLECTVEGTSNPNLYWYRQAAGRGLQLLFYSVGIGQISSEVPQNLSASRPQDRQFILSSKKLLLSDSGFYLCAWNQGQGANTEAFFGQGTRLTVV.

V usage is TRBV30 and J usage is TRBJ1-4; D perhaps matches TRBD1 (6 bases). Per the germline V gene, CDR1 is GTSNPN and CDR2 is SVGIG (reference sequence). The CDR3 contains 12 residues. This CDR3 is CAYRTGYEKLFF. The CDR3 region has the DNA TGTGCTTATCGTACAGGGTATGAAAAACTGTTTTTT. The complete variable domain, with remaining parts taken from reference TRBV30 and TRBJ1-4, reads SQTIHQWPATLVQPVGSPLSLECTVEGTSNPNLYWYRQAAGRGLQLLFYSVGIGQISSEVPQNLSASRPQDRQFILSSKKLLLSDSGFYLCAYRTGYEKLFFGSGTQLSVL.

The chain carries TRBV30 and TRBJ2-1; TRBD2 aligns across 12 bases. V dropped 1 base and J dropped 8; count of bases not matched to a gene: 3. The CDR3 is 14 residues long. CDR1 and CDR2 (germline): GTSNPN, SVGIG (reference sequence). CDR3 sequence (DNA): TGTGCCTGGAGTGGAGGGACTAGCGGGTATGAGCAGTTCTTC. Amino acid sequence: CAWSGGTSGYEQFF.

The V gene is TRBV5-1, the J gene TRBJ2-7, with TRBD2 matching 14 bases. The CDR3 runs 18 residues. Unmatched junction bases numbered 9, after V lost 1 base and J lost 3 bases. Germline V gene lookup returns CDR1 SGHRS and CDR2 YFSETQ. This chain's CDR3 is CASSLYSGLAGEIYEQYF. CDR3 DNA sequence: TGCGCCAGCAGCTTGTATTCGGGACTAGCGGGAGAGATCTACGAGCAGTACTTC.

The CDR3: CASPDSLWANTEAFF. The CDR3 region has the DNA TGCGCCAGCCCCGATTCATTGTGGGCGAACACTGAAGCTTTCTTT. This chain uses TRBV10-1 with TRBJ1-1; D not certain. Germline lookup yields CDR1 WNHNN and CDR2 SYGVQD (reference sequence). This CDR3 region has 15 residues. V gave up 8 bases and J gave up 1 base, with 17 bases separating them.

This chain connects TRBV4-1 to TRBJ1-2; possibly TRBD1 for D (6 bases). Germline-derived CDR1 and CDR2 are MGHRA and YSYEKL. V lost 0 bases and J lost 8, with 16 bases in between. The CDR3 has 15 amino acids. The CDR3 loop reads CASSQDQGISEGYTF. Written as DNA, the CDR3 is TGCGCCAGCAGCCAAGACCAGGGGATCTCGGAAGGCTACACCTTC.

The rearrangement joins TRBV5-6 to TRBJ2-1; no firm D call. The CDR3 consists of 16 residues. V was clipped by 0 bases and J by 0 bases, with 10 bases between them. CDR1 is SGHDT, CDR2 YYEEEE, per germline. The DNA for the CDR3 is TGTGCCAGCAGCTTGGAGGTGGTTAGCTCCTACAATGAGCAGTTCTTC. It codes for CASSLEVVSSYNEQFF.

The chain has TRBV4-3 and TRBJ2-7, with D perhaps given as TRBD1 or TRBD2 (5 bases each). The V gene's germline CDR1 is LGHNA and CDR2 YSLEER. Trimming removed 4 bases at V and 2 bases at J, with 9 bases between. There are 13 residues in the CDR3. CDR3 nucleotide sequence: TGCGCCAGCAGCCGGGACCTAACCTACGAGCAGTACTTC. Translated, it gives CASSRDLTYEQYF.

This clone showed up just a few times. The chain recombines TRBV11-2 with TRBJ2-5; a possible D gene is TRBD2 (6 bases). V was clipped by 2 bases and J by 1 base, with 8 bases between them. Looked up from germline, CDR1 is SGHAT and CDR2 is FQNNGV. There are 14 residues in the CDR3. The CDR3 bases are TGTGCCAGCAGCTTATTGGGGGGCCAAGAGACCCAGTACTTC. The encoded protein is CASSLLGGQETQYF.

The chain joins TRBV27 to TRBJ1-2; D perhaps matches TRBD1 (5 bases). CDR3 size: 15 residues. The ends were cut back, 5 bases at V and 8 bases at J, with 21 bases in the middle. In germline, CDR1 is MNHEY, CDR2 SMNVEV (reference sequence). The CDR3 nucleotides read TGTGCCAGCAGTACTATAAACAGCGGAGCAGGGGGCTACACCTTC. Translation gives CASSTINSGAGGYTF.

The V and J genes are TRBV25-1 and TRBJ2-5; D is possibly TRBD1 (6 bases). Germline V gives CDR1 MGHDK, CDR2 SYGVNS. The germline V and J ends were trimmed by 1 base and 5 bases, with 14 bases remaining between them. The length of the CDR3 is 15 residues. CDR3 coding DNA: TGTGCCAGCAGTGAATTACAGGGAAGTCGGGAGACCCAGTACTTC. Translation gives CASSELQGSRETQYF.

V is TRBV29-1 and J is TRBJ1-2; 12 bases agree with TRBD1. Germline V lookup: CDR1 SQVTM, CDR2 ANQGSEA. There are 14 residues in the CDR3. V shed 7 bases and J 2 bases; nucleotides not matched to a gene: 5. The CDR3 here is CSALGQGANYGYTF. The CDR3 DNA sequence: TGCAGCGCCCTGGGACAGGGGGCAAACTATGGCTACACCTTC.

The chain joins TRBV5-4 to TRBJ1-2; the D gene is possibly TRBD1 (5 bases). The length of the CDR3 is 16 residues. CDR1 and CDR2 (germline): SGHNT, YYREEE (reference sequence). CDR3 loop: CAADRAGDSRGYGYTF. The CDR3 DNA sequence: TGTGCAGCGGATCGGGCAGGCGACTCTAGGGGATATGGCTACACCTTC. Together with reference TRBV5-4 and TRBJ1-2, the CDR3 gives the full variable domain: ETGVTQSPTHLIKTRGQQVTLRCSSQSGHNTVSWYQQALGQGPQFIFQYYREEENGRGNFPPRFSGLQFPNYSSELNVNALELDDSALYLCAADRAGDSRGYGYTFGSGTRLTVV.

V usage is TRBV5-1 and J usage is TRBJ1-4, with 7 bases fitting TRBD1. With V trimmed by 5 bases and J by 0 bases, 1 base remained unmatched. Per the germline V gene, CDR1 is SGHRS and CDR2 is YFSETQ. The CDR3 sequence is 14 residues long. CDR3 residues: CASRGQTTNEKLFF. CDR3 DNA sequence: TGCGCCAGCAGGGGACAGACAACTAATGAAAAACTGTTTTTT.

The chain employs TRBV30 and TRBJ2-7; D assignment may be TRBD1 or TRBD2 (6 bases each). This CDR3 contains 13 residues. The V gene lost 5 bases and the J gene lost 2 bases, with 13 bases spanning the gap. Germline V gene data show CDR1 as GTSNPN and CDR2 as SVGIG (reference sequence). In DNA, the CDR3 is TGTGCCTGGCGGGGGCAGGCCCCCTACGAGCAGTACTTC. Its protein product is CAWRGQAPYEQYF.

The genes are TRBV5-1 and TRBJ2-3; D not resolved. This CDR3 has 15 amino acids. V gave up 9 bases and J gave up 3 bases, with 20 bases separating them. The germline V gene encodes CDR1 SGHRS and CDR2 YFSETQ. In DNA form, the CDR3 reads TGCGCCACATCCCGGGCCACCGCGTCTACAGATACGCAGTATTTT. Translation gives CATSRATASTDTQYF.

The table lists this clone with a count of one. The chain is built from TRBV30 and TRBJ1-3; D unclear. The ends were cut back, 5 bases at V and 0 bases at J, with 5 bases in the middle. CDR3 size: 12 residues. Germline CDR1 and CDR2: GTSNPN and SVGIG (reference sequence). The CDR3 bases are TGTGCCTGGGGGGTCTCTGGAAACACCATATATTTT. Protein sequence: CAWGVSGNTIYF. Looking up the rest from reference TRBV30 and TRBJ1-3 gives the full variable domain: SQTIHQWPATLVQPVGSPLSLECTVEGTSNPNLYWYRQAAGRGLQLLFYSVGIGQISSEVPQNLSASRPQDRQFILSSKKLLLSDSGFYLCAWGVSGNTIYFGEGSWLTVV.

The chain employs TRBV7-3 and TRBJ2-1; 7 nucleotides match TRBD1. CDR1 is SGHTA and CDR2 is FQGTGA in the germline V gene. J gave up 4 bases and V 5 bases, and 5 bases lay outside the gene matches. CDR3 length: 14 residues. The CDR3 nucleotides read TGTGCCAGCAGCGAGGGACAGATGTACAATGAGCAGTTCTTC. It translates to CASSEGQMYNEQFF.